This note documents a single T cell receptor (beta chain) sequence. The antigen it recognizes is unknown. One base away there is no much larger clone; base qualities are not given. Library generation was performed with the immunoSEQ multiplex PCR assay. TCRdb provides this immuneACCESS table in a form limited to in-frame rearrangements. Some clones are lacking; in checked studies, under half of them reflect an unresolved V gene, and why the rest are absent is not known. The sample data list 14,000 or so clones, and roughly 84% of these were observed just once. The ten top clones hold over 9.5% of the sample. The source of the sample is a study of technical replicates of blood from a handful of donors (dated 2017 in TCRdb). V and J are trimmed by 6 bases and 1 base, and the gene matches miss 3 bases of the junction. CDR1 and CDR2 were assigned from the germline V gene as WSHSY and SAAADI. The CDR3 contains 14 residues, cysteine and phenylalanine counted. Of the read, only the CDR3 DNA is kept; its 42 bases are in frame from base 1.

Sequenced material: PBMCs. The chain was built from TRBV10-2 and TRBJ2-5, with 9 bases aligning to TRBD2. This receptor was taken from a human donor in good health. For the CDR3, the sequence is CASRATSGQETQYF. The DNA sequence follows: TGCGCCAGCAGAGCGACTAGCGGCCAAGAGACCCAGTACTTC.